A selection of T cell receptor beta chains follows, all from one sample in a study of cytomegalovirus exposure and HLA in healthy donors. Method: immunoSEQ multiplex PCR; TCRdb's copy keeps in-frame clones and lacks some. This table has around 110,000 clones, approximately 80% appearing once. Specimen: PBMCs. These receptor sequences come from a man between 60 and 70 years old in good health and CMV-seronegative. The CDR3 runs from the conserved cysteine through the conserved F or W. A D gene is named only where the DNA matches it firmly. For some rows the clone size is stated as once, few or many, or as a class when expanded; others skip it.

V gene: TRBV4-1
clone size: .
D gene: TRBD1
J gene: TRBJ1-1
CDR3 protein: CASSQRDRGSPNTEAFF
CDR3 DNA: TGCGCCAGCAGCCAAAGGGACAGGGGGTCCCCCAACACTGAAGCTTTCTTT

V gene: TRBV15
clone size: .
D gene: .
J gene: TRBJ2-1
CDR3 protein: CATSRDRASYNEQFF
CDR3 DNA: TGTGCCACCAGCAGAGATCGAGCTTCCTACAATGAGCAGTTCTTC

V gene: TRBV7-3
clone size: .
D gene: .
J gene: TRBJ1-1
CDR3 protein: CASSEGAGDTEAFF
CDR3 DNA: TGTGCCAGCAGCGAAGGGGCAGGGGATACTGAAGCTTTCTTT

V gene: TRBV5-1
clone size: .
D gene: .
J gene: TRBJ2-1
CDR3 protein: CASSLVSVPYNEQFF
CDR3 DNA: TGCGCCAGCAGCTTGGTCTCGGTTCCCTACAATGAGCAGTTCTTC

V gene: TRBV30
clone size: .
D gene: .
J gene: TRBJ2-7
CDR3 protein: CAFSRGYEQYF
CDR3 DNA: TGTGCCTTTTCCAGGGGATACGAGCAGTACTTC

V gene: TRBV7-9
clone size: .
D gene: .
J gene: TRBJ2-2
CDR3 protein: CASRPANTGELFF
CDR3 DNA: TGTGCCAGCAGGCCAGCGAACACCGGGGAGCTGTTTTTT

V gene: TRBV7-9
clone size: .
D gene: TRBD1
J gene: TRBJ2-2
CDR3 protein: CASRTTGQGVVGELFF
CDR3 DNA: TGTGCCAGCAGAACCACGGGACAGGGGGTCGTCGGGGAGCTGTTTTTT

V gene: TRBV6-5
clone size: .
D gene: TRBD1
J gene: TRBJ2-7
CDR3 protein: CASSYRDRGVHEQYF
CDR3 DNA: TGTGCCAGCAGTTACCGTGACAGGGGCGTCCACGAGCAGTACTTC

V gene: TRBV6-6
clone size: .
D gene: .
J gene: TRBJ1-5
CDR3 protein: CASSGGDGNQPQHF
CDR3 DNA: TGTGCCAGCAGTGGGGGGGACGGTAATCAGCCCCAGCATTTT

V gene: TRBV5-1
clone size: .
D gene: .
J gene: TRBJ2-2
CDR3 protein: CASSLILTGELFF
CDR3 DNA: TGCGCCAGCAGCTTGATTCTCACCGGGGAGCTGTTTTTT

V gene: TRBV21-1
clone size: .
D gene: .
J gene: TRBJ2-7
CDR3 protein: CASSKITGLAGVDKQYF
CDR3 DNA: TGTGCCAGCAGCAAAATCACAGGACTAGCGGGAGTTGACAAGCAGTACTTC

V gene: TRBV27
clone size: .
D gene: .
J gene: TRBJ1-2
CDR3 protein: CASSPHIIGGGYTF
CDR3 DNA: TGTGCCAGCAGTCCCCATATCATCGGGGGTGGCTACACCTTC

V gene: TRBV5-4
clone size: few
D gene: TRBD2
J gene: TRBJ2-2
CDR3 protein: CASSSPSGTRTGELFF
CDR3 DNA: TGTGCCAGCAGCTCCCCTAGCGGGACCAGGACCGGGGAGCTGTTTTTT

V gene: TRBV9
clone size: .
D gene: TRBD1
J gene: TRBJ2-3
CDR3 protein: CASQGDRKKDTQYF
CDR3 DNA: TGTGCCAGCCAGGGGGACAGGAAGAAAGATACGCAGTATTTT

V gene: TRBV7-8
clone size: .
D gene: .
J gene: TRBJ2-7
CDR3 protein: CASSLASRSRGIYEQYF
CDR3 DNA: TGTGCCAGCAGCTTAGCTTCGAGGTCAAGGGGCATTTACGAGCAGTACTTC

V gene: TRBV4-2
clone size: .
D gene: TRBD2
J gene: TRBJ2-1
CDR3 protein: CASSQDPRLAGANYNEQFF
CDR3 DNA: TGTGCCAGCAGCCAAGATCCTCGACTAGCGGGGGCTAACTACAATGAGCAGTTCTTC

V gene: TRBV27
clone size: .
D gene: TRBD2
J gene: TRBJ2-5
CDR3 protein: CASSLSGTSGGETQYF
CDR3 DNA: TGTGCCAGCAGTTTATCGGGGACTAGCGGGGGAGAGACCCAGTACTTC

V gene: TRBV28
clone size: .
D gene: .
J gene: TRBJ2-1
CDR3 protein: CASSGGNREQFF
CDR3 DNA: TGTGCCAGCAGTGGGGGGAACCGAGAGCAGTTCTTC

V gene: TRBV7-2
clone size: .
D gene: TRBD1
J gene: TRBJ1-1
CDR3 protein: CASSLALLSGQGLGFDTEAFF
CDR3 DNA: TGTGCCAGCAGCTTAGCTTTATTATCGGGACAGGGGCTAGGTTTTGACACTGAAGCTTTCTTT

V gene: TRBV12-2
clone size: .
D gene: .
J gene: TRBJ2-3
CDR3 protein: CASRLVRGRLAGFPVDTQYF
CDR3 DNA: TGTGCAAGTCGCTTAGTGAGGGGGAGACTAGCGGGGTTCCCGGTGGATACGCAGTATTTT

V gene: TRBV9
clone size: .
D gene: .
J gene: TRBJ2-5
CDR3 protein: CASSVAAGANQETQYF
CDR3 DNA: TGTGCCAGCAGCGTAGCGGCGGGGGCCAACCAAGAGACCCAGTACTTC

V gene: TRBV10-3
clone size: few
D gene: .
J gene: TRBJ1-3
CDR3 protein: CAITGGPLSSGNTIYF
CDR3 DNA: TGTGCCATCACGGGTGGCCCGCTGAGCTCTGGAAACACCATATATTTT

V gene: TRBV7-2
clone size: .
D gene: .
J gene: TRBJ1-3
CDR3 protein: CASSRFVADTIYF
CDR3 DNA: TGTGCCAGCAGCCGTTTCGTGGCGGACACCATATATTTT

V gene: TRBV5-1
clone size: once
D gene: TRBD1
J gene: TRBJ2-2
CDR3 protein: CASSLGDSPTGELFF
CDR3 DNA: TGCGCCAGCAGCTTGGGGGACAGCCCAACCGGGGAGCTGTTTTTT

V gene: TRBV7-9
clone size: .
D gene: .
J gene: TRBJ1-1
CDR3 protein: CASSTWGRAKNTEAFF
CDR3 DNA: TGTGCCAGCAGCACTTGGGGCAGGGCGAAGAACACTGAAGCTTTCTTT

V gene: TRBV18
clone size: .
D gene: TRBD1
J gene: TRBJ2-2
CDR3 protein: CASSPDRVTGELFF
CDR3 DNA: TGTGCCAGCTCACCGGACAGGGTCACCGGGGAGCTGTTTTTT

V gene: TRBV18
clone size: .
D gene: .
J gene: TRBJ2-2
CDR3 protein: CASSSQLTTGELFF
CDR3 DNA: TGTGCCAGCTCATCCCAACTAACAACCGGGGAGCTGTTTTTT

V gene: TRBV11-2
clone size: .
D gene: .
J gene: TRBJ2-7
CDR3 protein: CASSLKQGPYEQYF
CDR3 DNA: TGTGCCAGCAGCTTAAAGCAGGGCCCCTACGAGCAGTACTTC

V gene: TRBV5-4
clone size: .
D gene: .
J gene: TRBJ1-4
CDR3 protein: CASSFPGATNEKLFF
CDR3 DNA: TGTGCCAGCAGCTTTCCGGGAGCAACTAATGAAAAACTGTTTTTT

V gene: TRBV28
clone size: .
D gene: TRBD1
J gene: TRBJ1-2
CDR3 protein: CASRATGQGGNYGYTF
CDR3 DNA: TGTGCCAGCAGGGCTACGGGACAGGGGGGGAACTATGGCTACACCTTC

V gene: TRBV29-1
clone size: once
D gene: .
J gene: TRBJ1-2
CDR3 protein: CSVNRGNYGYTF
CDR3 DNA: TGCAGCGTGAACCGGGGGAACTATGGCTACACCTTC

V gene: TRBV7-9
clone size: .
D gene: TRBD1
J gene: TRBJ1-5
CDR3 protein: CASSLGTGGVQPQHF
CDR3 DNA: TGTGCCAGCAGCCTAGGGACAGGGGGCGTTCAGCCCCAGCATTTT

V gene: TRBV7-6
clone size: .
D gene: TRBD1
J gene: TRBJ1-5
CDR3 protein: CASSPLGQGASPYQPQHF
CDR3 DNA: TGTGCCAGCAGCCCACTGGGACAGGGGGCTAGTCCCTATCAGCCCCAGCATTTT

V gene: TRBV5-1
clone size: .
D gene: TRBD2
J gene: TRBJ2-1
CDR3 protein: CASSLEGLAANEQFF
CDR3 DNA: TGCGCCAGCAGCTTGGAGGGACTAGCTGCCAATGAGCAGTTCTTC

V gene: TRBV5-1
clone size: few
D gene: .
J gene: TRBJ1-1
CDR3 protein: CASRPRFRDEAFF
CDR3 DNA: TGCGCCAGCAGGCCGAGGTTCAGGGATGAAGCTTTCTTT

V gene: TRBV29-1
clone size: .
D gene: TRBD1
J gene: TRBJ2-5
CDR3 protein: CSVTGTQETQYF
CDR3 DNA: TGCAGCGTGACAGGGACCCAAGAGACCCAGTACTTC

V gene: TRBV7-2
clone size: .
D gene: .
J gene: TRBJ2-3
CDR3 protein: CASSLAGGPTDTQYF
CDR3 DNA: TGTGCCAGCAGCTTAGCGGGGGGACCCACAGATACGCAGTATTTT

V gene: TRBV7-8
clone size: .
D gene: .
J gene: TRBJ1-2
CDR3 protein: CASSLGPRESNYGYTF
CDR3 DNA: TGTGCCAGCAGCTTAGGCCCGAGGGAGTCAAACTATGGCTACACCTTC

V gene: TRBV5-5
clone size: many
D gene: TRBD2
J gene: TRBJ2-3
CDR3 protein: CASSPGASGIPSTDTQYF
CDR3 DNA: TGTGCCAGCAGCCCCGGGGCTAGCGGGATTCCTAGCACAGATACGCAGTATTTT

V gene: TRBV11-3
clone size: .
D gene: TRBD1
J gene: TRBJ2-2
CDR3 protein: CASSQGQGPSTGELFF
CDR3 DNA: TGTGCCAGCAGCCAAGGACAGGGACCATCCACCGGGGAGCTGTTTTTT

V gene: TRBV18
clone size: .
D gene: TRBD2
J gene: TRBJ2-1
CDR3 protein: CASSPQTGGGSSYNEQFF
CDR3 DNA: TGTGCCAGCTCACCACAAACCGGGGGGGGAAGCTCCTACAATGAGCAGTTCTTC

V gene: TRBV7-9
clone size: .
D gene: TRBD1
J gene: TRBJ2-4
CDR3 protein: CASSRDSQAKNIQYF
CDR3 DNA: TGTGCCAGCAGCCGGGACAGCCAAGCCAAAAACATTCAGTACTTC

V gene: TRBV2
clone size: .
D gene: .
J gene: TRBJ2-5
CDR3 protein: CASSERGETQYF
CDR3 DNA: TGTGCCAGCAGTGAACGGGGGGAGACCCAGTACTTC

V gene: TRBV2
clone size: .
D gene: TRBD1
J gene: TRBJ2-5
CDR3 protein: CASKSGQDGRPQYF
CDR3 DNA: TGTGCCAGCAAGAGCGGACAGGACGGTCGGCCCCAGTACTTC

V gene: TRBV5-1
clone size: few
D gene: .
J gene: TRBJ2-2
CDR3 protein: CASSLSYGELFF
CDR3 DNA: TGCGCCAGCAGCTTGTCGTACGGGGAGCTGTTTTTT

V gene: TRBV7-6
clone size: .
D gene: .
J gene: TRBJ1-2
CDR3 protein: CASSLDNLYGYTF
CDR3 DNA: TGTGCCAGCAGCTTAGACAATCTCTATGGCTACACCTTC

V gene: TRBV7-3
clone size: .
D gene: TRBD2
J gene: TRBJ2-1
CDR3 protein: CASSSSGGAEGEQFF
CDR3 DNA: TGTGCCAGCAGCTCCAGCGGGGGGGCCGAGGGTGAGCAGTTCTTC

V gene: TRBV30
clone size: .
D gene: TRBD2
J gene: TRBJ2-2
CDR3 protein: CAWKGLAGGRTGELFF
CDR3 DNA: TGTGCCTGGAAAGGCCTAGCGGGGGGGCGGACCGGGGAGCTGTTTTTT

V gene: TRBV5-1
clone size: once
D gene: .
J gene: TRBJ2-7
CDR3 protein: CASSLVGGVGSYEQYF
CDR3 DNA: TGCGCCAGCAGCTTGGTTGGCGGGGTTGGTTCCTACGAGCAGTACTTC

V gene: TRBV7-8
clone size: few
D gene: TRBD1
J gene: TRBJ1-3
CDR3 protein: CASSNMGQGVGNTIYF
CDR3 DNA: TGTGCCAGCAGCAATATGGGACAGGGGGTAGGAAACACCATATATTTT

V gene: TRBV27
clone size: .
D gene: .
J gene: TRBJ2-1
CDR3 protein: CASSQKGHGGTPPNEQFF
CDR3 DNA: TGTGCCAGCAGCCAAAAAGGCCACGGGGGAACCCCTCCCAATGAGCAGTTCTTC

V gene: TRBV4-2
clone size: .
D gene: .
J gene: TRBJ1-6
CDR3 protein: CASSQGFRSSYNSPLHF
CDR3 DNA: TGTGCCAGCAGCCAAGGCTTCAGAAGCTCCTATAATTCACCCCTCCACTTT

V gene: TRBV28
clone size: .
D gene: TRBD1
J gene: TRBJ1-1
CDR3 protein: CASSSTPRTGGNTEAFF
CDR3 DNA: TGTGCCAGCAGTTCTACGCCCAGGACAGGGGGCAACACTGAAGCTTTCTTT